These 25 T cell receptor beta chains were sequenced from one sample in a study of a mutant IDH1 vaccine in newly diagnosed glioma. These receptors' antigens are unknown. Only in-frame clones appear in the TCRdb table, and some are missing; sequencing was by immunoSEQ multiplex PCR. The data show roughly 76,000 clones, with over 75% seen just once and around 2% held by the top ten. Time point reported: week 23, last vaccination. One vaccine dose held 300 ug of mutant IDH1 20-mer peptide and came with topical imiquimod. The sequences come from PBMCs, collected from a glioma patient whose treatment included an IDH1 peptide vaccine. Receptor source: a young man with glioma. Some clones in this sample may be carry-over from other donors' samples.

This chain links TRBV2 with TRBJ2-2, with a tentative D call TRBD1 (6 bases). The V end lost 8 bases, the J end lost 5 bases, and 15 bases lay between the germline ends. The germline gives CDR1 SNHLY, CDR2 FYNNEI. The CDR3 spans 14 residues. Here the CDR3 reads CASPREGVTGELFF. In nucleotides, the CDR3 is TGTGCCAGCCCGCGAGAGGGGGTTACCGGGGAGCTGTTTTTT.

This sequence joins TRBV7-9 and TRBJ1-2; maybe TRBD1 (6 bases). V gave up 2 bases and J gave up 2 bases, with 9 bases separating them. CDR3 length equals 14 residues. Germline values: CDR1 SEHNR, CDR2 FQNEAQ (reference sequence). CDR3 in DNA: TGTGCCAGCAGCTTACCTAGGGGGAACTATGGCTACACCTTC. It translates to CASSLPRGNYGYTF.

The rearrangement uses TRBV25-1 and TRBJ1-4; D gene ambiguous. The CDR3 spans 13 residues. Looked up from germline, CDR1 is MGHDK and CDR2 is SYGVNS. Trimming took off 8 bases at V and 7 bases at J, with 14 bases between the two ends. Here the CDR3 DNA reads TGTGCCAGCCAAGCAAGAGGGAGTGAAAAACTGTTTTTT. This sequence encodes CASQARGSEKLFF. The full variable domain, its missing parts supplied by reference TRBV25-1 and TRBJ1-4, is EADIYQTPRYLVIGTGKKITLECSQTMGHDKMYWYQQDPGMELHLIHYSYGVNSTEKGDLSSESTVSRIRTEHFPLTLESARPSHTSQYLCASQARGSEKLFFGSGTQLSVL.

J is TRBJ2-7 and V is TRBV6-1; 7 nucleotides line up with TRBD1. V shed 4 bases, J shed 1 base, and the junction held 7 bases outside the gene matches. Germline CDR1 is MNHNS and CDR2 is SASEGT. The CDR3 runs to 15 residues. This chain's CDR3 is CASSAVGTASYEQYF. The CDR3 DNA reads as TGTGCCAGCAGTGCCGTGGGGACAGCGTCCTACGAGCAGTACTTC.

The chain has TRBV5-6 and TRBJ2-3; weak D call: TRBD2 (5 bases). Trimming removed 4 bases from V and 0 bases from J, with 12 bases in between. CDR1 and CDR2 from the germline V gene are SGHDT and YYEEEE. This CDR3 comprises 15 residues. The CDR3 DNA reads TGTGCCAGCAGCCCCCGGAGGACTAGCACAGATACGCAGTATTTT. This encodes CASSPRRTSTDTQYF.

The V call is TRBV4-2, the J call TRBJ2-7, with a tentative D call TRBD2 (6 bases). The CDR3 is made up of 15 amino acids. The germline gives CDR1 LGHNA, CDR2 YNFKEQ. Trimming left V 4 bases short and J 5 bases short, with 18 bases between. CDR3 sequence reads: CASSPQVQGGNEQYF. The CDR3 DNA reads as TGTGCCAGCAGCCCGCAAGTCCAGGGAGGCAACGAGCAGTACTTC.

The chain couples TRBV5-1 to TRBJ2-7, with TRBD1 matching over 8 bases. The V segment lost 4 bases and the J segment 2 bases; nucleotides outside the gene matches: 8. There are 15 residues in the CDR3. The V gene's germline CDR1 is SGHRS and CDR2 YFSETQ. CDR3 in amino acids: CASSPTTGATYEQYF. In nucleotides, the CDR3 is TGCGCCAGCAGCCCTACGACAGGGGCTACCTACGAGCAGTACTTC.

The chain carries TRBV5-1 and TRBJ2-7; TRBD1 is a possible D gene (6 bases). The V end was cut by 4 bases, the J end by 1 base, with 9 bases between. The CDR3 sequence is 13 residues long. Germline-derived CDR1 and CDR2 are SGHRS and YFSETQ. The CDR3 region is CASSIGQSYEQYF. CDR3 DNA: TGCGCCAGCAGCATAGGACAGTCCTACGAGCAGTACTTC.

The V call is TRBV27, the J call TRBJ1-3; D possibly corresponds to TRBD1 (6 bases). This CDR3 contains 14 residues. The V gene's germline CDR1 is MNHEY and CDR2 SMNVEV (reference sequence). The V end was cut by 7 bases, the J end by 0 bases, with 10 bases between. CDR3 bases: TGTGCCAGCAAACAGGGTCGCTCTGGAAACACCATATATTTT. Its protein is CASKQGRSGNTIYF.

The rearrangement uses TRBV5-6 and TRBJ1-2; D may be TRBD1 (6 bases). The CDR3 consists of 14 residues. V lost 3 bases, J lost 4 bases, and 13 bases lay in between. CDR1 is SGHDT, CDR2 YYEEEE, per germline. The CDR3 bases are TGTGCCAGCAGCTCACAGGGAATTAGCTATGGCTACACCTTC. Translation: CASSSQGISYGYTF.

CDR3 DNA sequence: TGTGCCAGCATTTGGCAGGGTTCGGAGACCCAGTACTTC. As protein: CASIWQGSETQYF. The chain uses TRBV2 and TRBJ2-5; possibly TRBD1 for D (5 bases). V shed 7 bases and J shed 5 bases, with 14 bases lying between them. The CDR3 length is 13 residues. The germline CDR1 and CDR2 sequences are SNHLY and FYNNEI.

V usage is TRBV7-2 and J usage is TRBJ1-2, with TRBD1 matching over 8 bases. Germline CDR1 SGHTA, CDR2 FQGNSA. V shed 4 bases, J shed 3 bases, and the junction held 7 bases outside the gene matches. The CDR3 sequence is 15 residues long. The CDR3 DNA is TGTGCCAGCAGCTCAAAGGACAGGGTCGACTATGGCTACACCTTC. It is translated as CASSSKDRVDYGYTF. Full variable domain (remainder filled in from reference TRBV7-2 and TRBJ1-2): GAGVSQSPSNKVTEKGKDVELRCDPISGHTALYWYRQSLGQGLEFLIYFQGNSAPDKSGLPSDRFSAERTGGSVSTLTIQRTQQEDSAVYLCASSSKDRVDYGYTFGSGTRLTVV.

The chain couples TRBV10-3 to TRBJ1-1; no definite D call. The CDR3 has 14 amino acids. Germline values: CDR1 ENHRY, CDR2 SYGVKD. Trimming shortened V by 3 bases and J by 1 base, and 9 bases separated the two germline ends. CDR3 coding DNA: TGTGCCATCAGTGAACCCGCCGGGAACACTGAAGCTTTCTTT. This gives the protein CAISEPAGNTEAFF.

The chain recombines TRBV5-1 with TRBJ1-1, with TRBD1 matching over 7 bases. Per the germline V gene, CDR1 is SGHRS and CDR2 is YFSETQ. Trimming removed 0 bases from V and 1 base from J; junction bases left unmatched: 6. The CDR3 has 16 amino acids. CDR3 sequence reads: CASSLEGTERNTEAFF. The CDR3 DNA is TGCGCCAGCAGCTTGGAGGGGACAGAAAGGAACACTGAAGCTTTCTTT.

The chain carries TRBV4-2 and TRBJ2-3; D remains unclear. This CDR3 is built from 14 residues. V lost 0 bases to trimming and J lost 5 bases, with 9 bases between them. The V gene's germline CDR1 is LGHNA and CDR2 YNFKEQ. For the CDR3, the DNA is TGTGCCAGCAGCCAAGATACCGGCGAAGATACGCAGTATTTT. Protein product: CASSQDTGEDTQYF.

The V and J genes are TRBV18 and TRBJ1-2; no clear D. Germline V gives CDR1 KGHSH, CDR2 LQKENI. The V gene lost 3 bases and the J gene lost 3 bases, with 14 bases spanning the gap. The CDR3 runs to 15 residues. CDR3 bases: TGTGCCAGCTCACCGGAGGGTGATAGTGACTATGGCTACACCTTC. Translation gives CASSPEGDSDYGYTF.

This clone showed up just once. The chain employs TRBV4-1 and TRBJ2-3; maybe TRBD2 (5 bases). The CDR3 covers 14 residues. V lost 1 base, J lost 7 bases, and 12 bases lay in between. Looked up from germline, CDR1 is MGHRA and CDR2 is YSYEKL. The CDR3 bases are TGCGCCAGCAGCCAAGGGACTTCCCATTATACGCAGTATTTT. This sequence encodes CASSQGTSHYTQYF.

V and J are TRBV2 and TRBJ2-5, with 8 bases fitting TRBD1. The CDR3 is 15 amino acids. Germline CDR1 is SNHLY and CDR2 is FYNNEI. V shed 3 bases, J shed 4 bases, and the junction held 7 bases outside the gene matches. Written as DNA, the CDR3 is TGTGCCAGCAGTGATCGGGGACAGGCTTTAGAGACCCAGTACTTC. Amino acid sequence: CASSDRGQALETQYF.

This clone appeared a single time. This sequence joins TRBV7-9 and TRBJ1-3; D is unclear. The V end lost 2 bases, the J end lost 1 base, and 0 bases lay between the germline ends. In germline, CDR1 is SEHNR, CDR2 FQNEAQ (reference sequence). This CDR3 is 12 amino acids long. CDR3 DNA sequence: TGTGCCAGCAGCTTATCTGGAAACACCATATATTTT. Protein sequence: CASSLSGNTIYF.

The V gene is TRBV5-6, the J gene TRBJ2-7; 8 bases match TRBD1. The V gene's germline CDR1 is SGHDT and CDR2 YYEEEE. CDR3 length equals 14 residues. Trimming took 0 bases from V and 4 from J; bases not matched to a gene: 3. CDR3 nucleotide sequence: TGTGCCAGCAGCTTGGCACAGGGGGAATACGAGCAGTACTTC. Translating gives CASSLAQGEYEQYF.

J is TRBJ1-6 and V is TRBV15; no firm D call. Trimming took off 3 bases at V and 0 bases at J, with 9 bases between the two ends. The CDR3 totals 16 residues. Germline CDR1 is LNHNV and CDR2 is YYDKDF (reference sequence). The CDR3 loop reads CATSRLGGSYNSPLHF. CDR3 in DNA: TGTGCCACCAGCAGGTTGGGCGGCTCCTATAATTCACCCCTCCACTTT.

The CDR3: CASSARGLGIQYF. CDR3 sequence (DNA): TGTGCCAGCAGCGCCAGGGGGCTGGGCATTCAGTACTTC. V and J are TRBV9 and TRBJ2-4; 8 nucleotides align to TRBD1. Germline V gene sequence: CDR1 SGDLS, CDR2 YYNGEE. Trimming at V came to 3 bases and at J to 9 bases, leaving 5 bases not matched to a gene. This CDR3 contains 13 residues.

The chain is built from TRBV28 and TRBJ1-2, with D perhaps TRBD1 (5 bases). From germline, CDR1 is MDHEN and CDR2 SYDVKM. This CDR3 is 14 amino acids long. V lost 8 bases, J lost 2 bases, and 15 bases lay in between. The CDR3 nucleotides are TGTGCCAGCGGTGGTATTGGGGGGAACTATGGCTACACCTTC. This codes for CASGGIGGNYGYTF.

This clone has just a few counts. The J gene is TRBJ1-1, the V gene TRBV5-4; possibly TRBD1 for D (6 bases). The germline V and J ends were trimmed by 4 bases and 6 bases, with 16 bases remaining between them. This CDR3 comprises 14 residues. The germline gives CDR1 SGHNT, CDR2 YYREEE (reference sequence). For the CDR3, the DNA is TGTGCCAGCAGCCCTGAGGTGGGGGCCCCTGAAGCTTTCTTT. This codes for CASSPEVGAPEAFF.

The rearrangement uses TRBV19 and TRBJ1-2, with 7 bases fitting TRBD1. This CDR3 comprises 13 residues. CDR1 and CDR2 from the germline V gene are LNHDA and SQIVND (reference sequence). V was pared by 6 bases and J by 3 bases, with 4 bases of the junction left unmatched. This CDR3 reads CASRQGRYYGYTF. The CDR3 region has the DNA TGTGCCAGTAGACAGGGGCGCTACTATGGCTACACCTTC.